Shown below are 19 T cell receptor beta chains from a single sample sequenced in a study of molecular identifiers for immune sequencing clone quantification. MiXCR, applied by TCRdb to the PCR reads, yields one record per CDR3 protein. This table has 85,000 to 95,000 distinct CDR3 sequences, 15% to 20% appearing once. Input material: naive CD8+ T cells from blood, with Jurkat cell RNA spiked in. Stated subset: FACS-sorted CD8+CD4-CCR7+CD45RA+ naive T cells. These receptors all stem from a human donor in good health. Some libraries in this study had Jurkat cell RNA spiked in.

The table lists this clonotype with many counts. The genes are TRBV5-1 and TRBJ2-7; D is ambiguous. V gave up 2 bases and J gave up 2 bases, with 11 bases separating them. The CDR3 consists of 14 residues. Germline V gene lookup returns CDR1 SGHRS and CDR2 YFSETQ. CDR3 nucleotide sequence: TGCGCCAGCAGCTTTAGTGCGCCGGCCTACGAGCAGTACTTC. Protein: CASSFSAPAYEQYF.

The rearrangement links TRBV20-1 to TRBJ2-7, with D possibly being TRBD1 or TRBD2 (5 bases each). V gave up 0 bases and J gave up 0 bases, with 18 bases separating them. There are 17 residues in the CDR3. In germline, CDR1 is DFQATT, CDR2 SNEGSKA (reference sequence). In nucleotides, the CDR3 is TGCAGTGCTAGAGATTTTACCGGGGCACCGAGCTCCTACGAGCAGTACTTC. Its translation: CSARDFTGAPSSYEQYF.

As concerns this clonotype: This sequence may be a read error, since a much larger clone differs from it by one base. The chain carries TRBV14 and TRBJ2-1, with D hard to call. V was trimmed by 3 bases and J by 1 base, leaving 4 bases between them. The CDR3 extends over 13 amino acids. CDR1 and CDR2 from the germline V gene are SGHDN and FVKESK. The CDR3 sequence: CASSHTSYNEQFF. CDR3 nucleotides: TGTGCCAGCAGCCACACGTCCTACAATGAGCAGTTCTTC. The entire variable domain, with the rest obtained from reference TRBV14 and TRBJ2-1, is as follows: EAGVTQFPSHSVIEKGQTVTLRCDPISGHDNLYWYRRVMGKEIKFLLHFVKESKQDESGMPNNRFLAERTGGTYSTLKVQPAELEDSGVYFCASSHTSYNEQFFGPGTRLTVL.

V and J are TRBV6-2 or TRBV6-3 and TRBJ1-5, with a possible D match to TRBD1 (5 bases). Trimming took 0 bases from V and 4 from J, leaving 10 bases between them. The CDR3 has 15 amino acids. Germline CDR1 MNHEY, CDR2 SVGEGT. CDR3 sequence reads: CASSYSWDGNQPQHF. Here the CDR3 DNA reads TGTGCCAGCAGTTACTCATGGGACGGAAATCAGCCCCAGCATTTT.

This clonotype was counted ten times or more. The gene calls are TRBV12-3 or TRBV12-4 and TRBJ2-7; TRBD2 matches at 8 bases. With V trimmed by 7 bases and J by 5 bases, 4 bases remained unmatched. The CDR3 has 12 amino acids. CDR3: CASNGGGNEQYF. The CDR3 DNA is TGTGCCAGCAACGGGGGGGGGAACGAGCAGTACTTC.

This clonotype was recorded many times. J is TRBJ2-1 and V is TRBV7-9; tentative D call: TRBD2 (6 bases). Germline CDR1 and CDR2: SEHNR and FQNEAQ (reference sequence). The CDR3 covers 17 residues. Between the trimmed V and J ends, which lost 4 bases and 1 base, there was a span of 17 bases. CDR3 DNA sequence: TGTGCCAGCAGCTCCCTCCCGGGAGAGTGGTCCTACAATGAGCAGTTCTTC. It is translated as CASSSLPGEWSYNEQFF.

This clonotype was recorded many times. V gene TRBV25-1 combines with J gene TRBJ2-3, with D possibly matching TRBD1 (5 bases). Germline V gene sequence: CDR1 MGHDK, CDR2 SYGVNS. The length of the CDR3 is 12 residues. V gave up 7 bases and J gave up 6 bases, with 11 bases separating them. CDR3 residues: CASTQGWDTQYF. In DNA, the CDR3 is TGTGCCAGCACCCAGGGATGGGATACGCAGTATTTT. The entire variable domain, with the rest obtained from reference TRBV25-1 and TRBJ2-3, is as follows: EADIYQTPRYLVIGTGKKITLECSQTMGHDKMYWYQQDPGMELHLIHYSYGVNSTEKGDLSSESTVSRIRTEHFPLTLESARPSHTSQYLCASTQGWDTQYFGPGTRLTVL.

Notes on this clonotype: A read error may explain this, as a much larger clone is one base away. CDR3 sequence (DNA): TGTGCCAGCAGCTTCTGGGACAGGGGTTACGAGCAGTGCTTC. It specifies CASSFWDRGYEQCF. The chain carries TRBV7-9 and TRBJ2-7; TRBD1 matches 10 bases. The CDR3 is 14 residues long. CDR1 and CDR2 from the germline V gene are SEHNR and FQNEAQ (reference sequence).

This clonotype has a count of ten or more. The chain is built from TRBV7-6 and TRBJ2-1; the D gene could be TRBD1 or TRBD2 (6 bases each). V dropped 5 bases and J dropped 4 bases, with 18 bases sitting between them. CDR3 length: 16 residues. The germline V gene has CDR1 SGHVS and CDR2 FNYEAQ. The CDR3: CASSPGGGPPYNEQFF. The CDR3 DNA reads TGTGCCAGCAGCCCTGGAGGGGGGCCCCCTTACAATGAGCAGTTCTTC.

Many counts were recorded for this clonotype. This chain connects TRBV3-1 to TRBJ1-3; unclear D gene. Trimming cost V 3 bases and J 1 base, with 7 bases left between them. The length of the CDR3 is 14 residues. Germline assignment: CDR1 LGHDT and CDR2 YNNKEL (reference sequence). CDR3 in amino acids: CASSHRGSGNTIYF. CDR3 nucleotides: TGTGCCAGCAGCCATCGCGGGTCTGGAAACACCATATATTTT.

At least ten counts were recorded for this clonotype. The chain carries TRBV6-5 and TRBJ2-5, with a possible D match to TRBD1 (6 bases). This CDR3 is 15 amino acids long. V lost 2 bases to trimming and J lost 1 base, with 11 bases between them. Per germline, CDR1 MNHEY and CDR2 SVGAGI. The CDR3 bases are TGTGCCAGCAGTTACCAGGGACACCTCCAAGAGACCCAGTACTTC. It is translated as CASSYQGHLQETQYF.

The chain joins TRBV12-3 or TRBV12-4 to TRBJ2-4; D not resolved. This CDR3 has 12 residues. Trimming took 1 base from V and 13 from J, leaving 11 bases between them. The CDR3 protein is CASSLGVAVQYF. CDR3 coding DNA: TGTGCCAGCAGTTTAGGAGTGGCAGTCCAGTACTTC.

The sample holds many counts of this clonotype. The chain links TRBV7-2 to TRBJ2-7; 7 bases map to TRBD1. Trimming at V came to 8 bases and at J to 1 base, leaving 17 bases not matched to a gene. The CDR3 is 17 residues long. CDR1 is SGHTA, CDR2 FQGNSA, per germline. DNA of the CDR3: TGTGCCAGCCAAAAGGGACAGACCGACTACTCTTCCTACGAGCAGTACTTC. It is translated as CASQKGQTDYSSYEQYF.

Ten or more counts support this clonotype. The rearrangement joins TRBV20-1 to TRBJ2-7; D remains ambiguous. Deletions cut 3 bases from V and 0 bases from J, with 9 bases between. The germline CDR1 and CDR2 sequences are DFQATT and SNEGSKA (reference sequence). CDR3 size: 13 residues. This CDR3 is CSARATHSYEQYF. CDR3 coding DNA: TGCAGTGCTAGGGCTACCCACTCCTACGAGCAGTACTTC.

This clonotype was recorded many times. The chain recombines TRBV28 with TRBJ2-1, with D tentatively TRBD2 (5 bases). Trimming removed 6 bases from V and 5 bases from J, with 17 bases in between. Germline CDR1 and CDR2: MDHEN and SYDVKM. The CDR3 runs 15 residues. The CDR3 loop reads CASRETGNPNNEQFF. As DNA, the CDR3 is TGTGCCAGCAGGGAGACCGGGAACCCTAACAATGAGCAGTTCTTC.

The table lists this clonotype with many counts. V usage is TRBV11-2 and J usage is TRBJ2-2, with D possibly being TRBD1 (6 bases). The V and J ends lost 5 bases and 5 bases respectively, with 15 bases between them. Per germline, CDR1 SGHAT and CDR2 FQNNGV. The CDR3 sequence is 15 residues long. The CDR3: CASSNWTVTTGELFF. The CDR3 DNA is TGTGCCAGCAGCAACTGGACAGTTACTACCGGGGAGCTGTTTTTT.

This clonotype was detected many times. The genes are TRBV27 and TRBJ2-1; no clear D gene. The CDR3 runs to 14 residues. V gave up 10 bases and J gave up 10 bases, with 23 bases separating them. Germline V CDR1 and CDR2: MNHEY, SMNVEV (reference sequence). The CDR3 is CAIGPVGINGEQFF. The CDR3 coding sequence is TGTGCCATCGGACCAGTAGGGATCAACGGGGAGCAGTTCTTC.

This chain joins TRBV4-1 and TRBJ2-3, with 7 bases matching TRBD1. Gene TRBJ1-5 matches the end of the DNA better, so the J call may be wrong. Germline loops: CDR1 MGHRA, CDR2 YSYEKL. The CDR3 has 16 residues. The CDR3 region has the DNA TGCGCCAGCAGCCAAGATCAAGGGACAGAAACAGATACGCAGCATTTT. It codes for CASSQDQGTETDTQHF.

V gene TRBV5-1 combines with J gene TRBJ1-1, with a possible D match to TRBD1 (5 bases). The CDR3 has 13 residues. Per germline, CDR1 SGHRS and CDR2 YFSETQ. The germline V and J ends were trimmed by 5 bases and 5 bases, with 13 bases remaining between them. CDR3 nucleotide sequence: TGCGCCAGCAGAGCCCCGGGGCTGACTGAAGCTTTCTTT. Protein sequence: CASRAPGLTEAFF.